The 29 T cell receptor beta chains below were found in one sample sequenced in a study of cytomegalovirus exposure and HLA in healthy donors. PCR was performed using 60 Vbeta and 13 Jbeta primers. Sequencing was performed with immunoSEQ multiplex PCR; in TCRdb, only in-frame clones are kept and a portion is missing. This sample yields tens of thousands of clones, of which about three quarters are seen a single time; approximately 15% belongs to the top ten. Material for sequencing was PBMCs. These receptors were taken from a woman between 45 and 65 years old in good health and CMV-seropositive.

This clone was seen only a few times. J is TRBJ2-2 and V is TRBV5-6, with TRBD2 as a possible D gene (5 bases). V was shortened by 4 bases and J by 0 bases, with 13 bases between the two germline ends. The CDR3 covers 16 residues. Germline V lookup: CDR1 SGHDT, CDR2 YYEEEE. The CDR3: CASSLLRASNTGELFF. CDR3 DNA sequence: TGTGCCAGCAGCCTATTGCGGGCTTCGAACACCGGGGAGCTGTTTTTT.

This chain links TRBV19 with TRBJ1-1; 8 positions match TRBD1. V trimming: 5 bases; J trimming: 4 bases; junction bases outside the gene matches: 3. The CDR3 has 13 amino acids. Germline V CDR1 and CDR2: LNHDA, SQIVND (reference sequence). In nucleotides, the CDR3 is TGTGCCAGTAGTCCTGACAGGGGCACTGAAGCTTTCTTT. Translated, it gives CASSPDRGTEAFF. Full variable domain (remainder filled in from reference TRBV19 and TRBJ1-1): DGGITQSPKYLFRKEGQNVTLSCEQNLNHDAMYWYRQDPGQGLRLIYYSQIVNDFQKGDIAEGYSVSREKKESFPLTVTSAQKNPTAFYLCASSPDRGTEAFFGQGTRLTVV.

The chain uses TRBV5-8 and TRBJ2-1; D not resolved. The CDR3 is 14 amino acids. With 0 bases removed from V and 4 bases from J, the gap between germline ends came to 8 bases. CDR1 and CDR2 (germline): SGHTS, YDEGEE. The chain's CDR3 is CASSLDLIYNEQFF. Here the CDR3 DNA reads TGTGCCAGCAGCTTGGATCTTATATACAATGAGCAGTTCTTC.

This chain joins TRBV7-3 and TRBJ2-3; 13 bases match TRBD2. V dropped 5 bases and J dropped 6; count of bases not matched to a gene: 8. Germline loops: CDR1 SGHTA, CDR2 FQGTGA. The CDR3 is 16 residues long. The CDR3 region is CASSPRLAGGGDTQYF. The CDR3 bases are TGTGCCAGCAGCCCTAGACTAGCGGGAGGCGGGGATACGCAGTATTTT.

J is TRBJ1-2 and V is TRBV5-1; no clear D. The CDR3 is made up of 14 amino acids. The germline CDR1 and CDR2 sequences are SGHRS and YFSETQ. V was shortened by 3 bases and J by 7 bases, with 16 bases between the two germline ends. The CDR3 DNA sequence: TGCGCCAGCAGCTCGGAGGACTTGGGCTGTGGCTACACCTTC. As protein: CASSSEDLGCGYTF.

Concerning this clone itself: The junction departs from the called germline gene at one end, perhaps through a read error. The chain carries TRBV7-7 and TRBJ1-1; no reliable D call. The CDR3 has 14 residues. Germline assignment: CDR1 SSHAT and CDR2 FNYEAQ (reference sequence). The chain's CDR3 is CASSPSRLNTEAFF. The CDR3 DNA sequence: TGTGCTAGCAGCCCTAGTCGTTTGAACACTGAAGCTTTCTTT.

The chain has TRBV28 and TRBJ2-3, with TRBD2 identical over 7 bases. Trimming took 6 bases from V and 2 from J; bases not matched to a gene: 14. CDR3 size: 17 residues. Germline loops: CDR1 MDHEN, CDR2 SYDVKM. This chain's CDR3 is CASSRLRGAGLTDTQYF. DNA of the CDR3: TGTGCCAGCAGCCGTCTCCGTGGAGCGGGGCTCACAGATACGCAGTATTTT.

This clone has a single count. The chain recombines TRBV4-1 with TRBJ2-3, with D tentatively TRBD2 (5 bases). This CDR3 spans 18 amino acids. Germline V gene lookup returns CDR1 MGHRA and CDR2 YSYEKL. Trimming stripped 1 base from V and 11 bases from J, with 28 bases between. This CDR3 reads CASSQGPRRPSPLHVQYF. The CDR3 nucleotides read TGCGCCAGCAGCCAAGGACCCAGGCGGCCTAGCCCGCTTCACGTGCAGTATTTT.

This chain links TRBV6-6 with TRBJ1-2; a weak D match, TRBD1 (5 bases). CDR1 and CDR2 from the germline V gene are MNHNY and SVGAGI (reference sequence). The V gene lost 5 bases and the J gene lost 5 bases, with 15 bases spanning the gap. The CDR3 runs 14 residues. CDR3 loop: CASSPGRGGYGYTF. CDR3 nucleotide sequence: TGTGCCAGCAGTCCCGGAAGGGGAGGGTATGGCTACACCTTC.

This clone was found a few times. This sequence joins TRBV2 and TRBJ2-1; 10 bases are shared with TRBD1. Germline V gene lookup returns CDR1 SNHLY and CDR2 FYNNEI. V was clipped by 6 bases and J by 8 bases; unmatched bases: 10. The CDR3 length is 15 residues. CDR3: CASSSDRGLFYEQFF. The CDR3 DNA reads TGTGCCAGCAGCTCCGACAGGGGGCTGTTTTATGAGCAGTTCTTC.

The chain joins TRBV4-1 to TRBJ1-2, with D possibly matching TRBD1 (6 bases). Trimming shortened V by 1 base and J by 8 bases, and 17 bases separated the two germline ends. This CDR3 spans 15 amino acids. The germline V gene encodes CDR1 MGHRA and CDR2 YSYEKL. The CDR3 bases are TGCGCCAGCAGCCAAGGGGAAACAGGGCGATACGGCTACACCTTC. Protein sequence: CASSQGETGRYGYTF.

This clone was seen more than once but under ten times. V usage is TRBV7-3 and J usage is TRBJ2-1; 10 bases agree with TRBD1. Germline V gene lookup returns CDR1 SGHTA and CDR2 FQGTGA. The V gene end was trimmed by 2 bases and the J gene end by 8 bases; junction bases not matched to a gene: 6. This CDR3 is built from 15 residues. CDR3 DNA sequence: TGTGCCAGCAGCTTAGGGACAGGGGATTACTATGAGCAGTTCTTC. Its translation: CASSLGTGDYYEQFF.

The chain links TRBV9 to TRBJ2-6; tentatively, D is TRBD1 (8 bases). CDR3 length: 17 residues. Per germline, CDR1 SGDLS and CDR2 YYNGEE. Trimming shortened V by 2 bases and J by 3 bases, and 15 bases separated the two germline ends. This CDR3 is CASSVGRTGFGANVLTF. The CDR3 DNA is TGTGCCAGCAGCGTCGGGAGGACAGGGTTTGGGGCCAACGTCCTGACTTTC.

This clone was observed once. The DNA of the CDR3 is TGTGCCAGCAGTGAAAGGACAGGGCCCTATCAGCCCCAGCATTTT. Translation gives CASSERTGPYQPQHF. The rearrangement uses TRBV2 and TRBJ1-5, with 8 bases that match TRBD1. Germline values: CDR1 SNHLY, CDR2 FYNNEI. The length of the CDR3 is 15 residues. With V trimmed by 2 bases and J by 5 bases, 5 bases remained unmatched. The full variable domain, with the rest looked up from reference TRBV2 and TRBJ1-5, is EPEVTQTPSHQVTQMGQEVILRCVPISNHLYFYWYRQILGQKVEFLVSFYNNEISEKSEIFDDQFSVERPDGSNFTLKIRSTKLEDSAMYFCASSERTGPYQPQHFGDGTRLSIL.

In this sample, this clone turned up once. The V and J genes are TRBV27 and TRBJ2-2; TRBD2 matches at 9 bases. Germline CDR1 reads MNHEY; CDR2 reads SMNVEV (reference sequence). Trimming cost V 4 bases and J 4 bases; bases outside gene matches: 16. The CDR3 has 19 amino acids. CDR3 protein: CASSSPNAFRREGTGELFF. The CDR3 bases are TGTGCCAGCAGTTCCCCCAACGCTTTTCGGCGGGAGGGCACCGGGGAGCTGTTTTTT.

The V call is TRBV28, the J call TRBJ1-1, with D perhaps TRBD1 (6 bases). Trimming took 7 bases from V and 4 from J, leaving 7 bases between them. CDR3 length: 11 residues. CDR1 MDHEN and CDR2 SYDVKM come from the germline V gene. CDR3 sequence reads: CASTGATEAFF. The CDR3 DNA sequence: TGTGCCAGCACAGGGGCCACTGAAGCTTTCTTT.

The genes are TRBV12-5 and TRBJ2-1; TRBD2 matches at 11 bases. With 0 bases clipped from V and 8 bases from J, the junction kept 9 bases outside the gene matches. The CDR3 length is 17 residues. The germline V gene encodes CDR1 LGHNT and CDR2 FRNRAP. CDR3 region: CASGLVLGLAGTYEQFF. The CDR3, as DNA: TGTGCTAGTGGTTTGGTACTTGGACTAGCGGGTACTTATGAGCAGTTCTTC.

The chain couples TRBV11-3 to TRBJ2-1; 9 nucleotides agree with TRBD1. Per the germline V gene, CDR1 is SGHNT and CDR2 is YENEEA. V was pared by 4 bases and J by 6 bases, with 7 bases of the junction left unmatched. This CDR3 is 15 amino acids long. The CDR3 loop reads CASSSGTGSRNEQFF. The CDR3 nucleotides read TGTGCCAGCAGCTCCGGGACAGGGAGCCGCAATGAGCAGTTCTTC.

A few counts support this clone. This chain uses TRBV7-8 with TRBJ1-5; possibly TRBD1 for D (5 bases). Germline V gene lookup returns CDR1 SGHVS and CDR2 FQNEAQ. V lost 5 bases and J 3 bases, leaving 14 bases between the germline ends. The CDR3 contains 15 residues. The CDR3 loop reads CASSQLSGYNQPQHF. The CDR3 DNA reads as TGTGCCAGCAGCCAACTCTCAGGGTACAATCAGCCCCAGCATTTT.

The chain employs TRBV4-2 and TRBJ1-5, with TRBD1 identical over 7 bases. The trim removed 4 bases at V and 5 bases at J, leaving 8 bases unmatched. CDR3 size: 15 residues. CDR1 and CDR2 (germline): LGHNA, YNFKEQ. The CDR3 reads CASSPTRTGDQPQHF. In nucleotides, the CDR3 is TGTGCCAGCAGCCCTACACGGACAGGTGATCAGCCCCAGCATTTT.

This clone is deemed medium-sized. CDR3 nucleotides: TGTGCCAGCAGTGGTGCTAGCGGGAGAGTGGGGACCCAGTACTTC. It specifies CASSGASGRVGTQYF. The gene calls are TRBV2 and TRBJ2-5, with TRBD2 identical over 10 bases. Germline CDR1 and CDR2: SNHLY and FYNNEI. The length of the CDR3 is 15 residues. Trimming at V came to 4 bases and at J to 7 bases, leaving 9 bases not matched to a gene. Together with reference TRBV2 and TRBJ2-5, the CDR3 gives the full variable domain: EPEVTQTPSHQVTQMGQEVILRCVPISNHLYFYWYRQILGQKVEFLVSFYNNEISEKSEIFDDQFSVERPDGSNFTLKIRSTKLEDSAMYFCASSGASGRVGTQYFGPGTRLLVL.

This rearrangement joins TRBV10-3 to TRBJ2-5; TRBD2 agrees at 8 bases. The CDR3 is made up of 13 amino acids. J was trimmed by 3 bases and V by 6 bases; bases with no gene match: 3. Germline values: CDR1 ENHRY, CDR2 SYGVKD. The CDR3 DNA is TGTGCCATCAGCGGGAGGGCCGAAGAGACCCAGTACTTC. Its translation is CAISGRAEETQYF.

The V and J genes are TRBV27 and TRBJ2-7; the match to TRBD1 covers 7 bases. The ends lost 2 bases at V and 6 bases at J; junction bases unmatched: 7. Germline V gene data show CDR1 as MNHEY and CDR2 as SMNVEV (reference sequence). This CDR3 contains 14 residues. The chain's CDR3 is CASSLGTVNGEQYF. Written as DNA, the CDR3 is TGTGCCAGCAGTTTAGGGACAGTCAACGGCGAGCAGTACTTC.

The J gene is TRBJ1-1, the V gene TRBV7-2; D gene uncertain. The CDR3 sequence is 13 residues long. V was clipped by 5 bases and J by 0 bases, with 7 bases between them. In germline, CDR1 is SGHTA, CDR2 FQGNSA. CDR3 region: CASSPLVNTEAFF. CDR3 DNA: TGTGCCAGCAGCCCCTTAGTGAACACTGAAGCTTTCTTT.

The rearrangement joins TRBV2 to TRBJ2-1; TRBD1 is a possible D gene (6 bases). V lost 6 bases to trimming and J lost 0 bases, with 9 bases between them. This CDR3 is built from 14 residues. Germline CDR1 reads SNHLY; CDR2 reads FYNNEI. The DNA of the CDR3 is TGTGCCAGCAGGGACAGTAGCTCCTACAATGAGCAGTTCTTC. Translated, it gives CASRDSSSYNEQFF.

The rearrangement links TRBV11-1 to TRBJ2-5; D call uncertain. The J call may be incorrect, as the DNA end agrees better with TRBJ2-7. The length of the CDR3 is 13 residues. Germline V gene lookup returns CDR1 SGHAT and CDR2 FQDESV (reference sequence). The CDR3 DNA is TGTGCCAGCAGCTTAATGGGCGTCCACGAGCAGTACTTC. This codes for CASSLMGVHEQYF.

CDR3 sequence (DNA): TGCAGCGTTGATCGCGATTTTGGCTACACCTTC. It specifies CSVDRDFGYTF. V usage is TRBV29-1 and J usage is TRBJ1-2; D remains unclear. V was shortened by 3 bases and J by 7 bases, with 9 bases between the two germline ends. Looked up from germline, CDR1 is SQVTM and CDR2 is ANQGSEA. The CDR3 extends over 11 amino acids.

J is TRBJ2-7 and V is TRBV6-1; D uncertain. V lost 3 bases to trimming and J lost 6 bases, with 15 bases between them. CDR1 is MNHNS, CDR2 SASEGT, per germline. The CDR3 extends over 14 amino acids. Here the CDR3 reads CASSDSRRSREQYF. CDR3 sequence (DNA): TGTGCCAGCAGTGATTCCCGTAGATCCCGCGAGCAGTACTTC.

This clone appeared a single time. The V gene is TRBV9, the J gene TRBJ2-1, with D possibly TRBD2 on 5 matching bases. Trimming took 4 bases from V and 3 from J, leaving 14 bases between them. CDR3 length: 15 residues. The germline V gene encodes CDR1 SGDLS and CDR2 YYNGEE. CDR3 sequence reads: CASSPRGWDYNEQFF. CDR3 DNA: TGTGCCAGCAGCCCTCGCGGGTGGGACTACAATGAGCAGTTCTTC.